Each of the 8 T cell receptor beta chains below was sequenced from the same sample in a study of cytomegalovirus exposure and HLA in healthy donors. Primers: 60 Vbeta forward and 13 Jbeta reverse. TCRdb's copy holds only in-frame clones and misses some; the assay was immunoSEQ multiplex PCR. The profile shows tens of thousands of clones, roughly four fifths of them singletons. Sequenced: PBMCs. These receptor sequences come from a man aged 45-65 years in good health and CMV-seronegative.

In its sample, this clone was seen once. The J gene is TRBJ2-3, the V gene TRBV2; D perhaps matches TRBD2 (5 bases). V was shortened by 7 bases and J by 1 base, with 12 bases between the two germline ends. Looked up from germline, CDR1 is SNHLY and CDR2 is FYNNEI. The CDR3 contains 14 residues. DNA of the CDR3: TGTGCCAGCATAAGTGGGAGCGGCACAGATACGCAGTATTTT. This translates into CASISGSGTDTQYF.

This sequence joins TRBV7-2 and TRBJ2-3; 11 nucleotides agree with TRBD1. CDR3 length: 15 residues. With 5 bases clipped from V and 6 bases from J, the junction kept 7 bases outside the gene matches. From germline, CDR1 is SGHTA and CDR2 FQGNSA. The CDR3 here is CASSVLGQGVDTQYF. CDR3 coding DNA: TGTGCCAGCAGCGTTCTGGGACAGGGGGTCGATACGCAGTATTTT.

This clone occurred once. The chain uses TRBV11-3 and TRBJ1-2; 7 positions agree with TRBD1. The CDR3 consists of 20 residues. The germline V gene encodes CDR1 SGHNT and CDR2 YENEEA. The J segment lost 1 base and the V segment lost 3 bases, leaving 20 bases of the junction unmatched. The CDR3 nucleotides read TGTGCCAGCAGCTTCCGACAGGGTCTAGCCAGAGAATGTAATAACTATGGCTACACCTTC. This codes for CASSFRQGLARECNNYGYTF.

CDR3 residues: CASSLHKGWEQYF. The CDR3 DNA is TGTGCCAGCAGTTTACATAAGGGGTGGGAGCAGTACTTC. The rearrangement uses TRBV27 and TRBJ2-7; D may be TRBD1 (5 bases). This CDR3 is built from 13 residues. From germline, CDR1 is MNHEY and CDR2 SMNVEV (reference sequence). The V end lost 2 bases, the J end lost 7 bases, and 12 bases lay between the germline ends.

This clone was seen only a few times. The rearrangement uses TRBV19 and TRBJ2-1, with 12 bases fitting TRBD2. Trimming at V came to 4 bases and at J to 2 bases, leaving 3 bases not matched to a gene. The CDR3 runs 16 residues. Germline V gene data show CDR1 as LNHDA and CDR2 as SQIVND (reference sequence). In DNA form, the CDR3 reads TGTGCCAGTAGTAAGACTAGCGGGAGTGCCTACAATGAGCAGTTCTTC. This translates into CASSKTSGSAYNEQFF.

CDR3 protein: CASSYGTSGTETQYF. The CDR3 nucleotides are TGCGCCAGCAGCTACGGGACTAGCGGGACGGAGACCCAGTACTTC. The chain employs TRBV5-1 and TRBJ2-5; the match to TRBD2 covers 13 bases. In germline, CDR1 is SGHRS, CDR2 YFSETQ. This CDR3 is built from 15 residues. Trimming at V came to 3 bases and at J to 5 bases, leaving 4 bases not matched to a gene.

The chain carries TRBV29-1 and TRBJ2-5, with D perhaps matching TRBD1 (6 bases). This CDR3 is built from 15 residues. V was clipped by 3 bases and J by 5 bases, with 19 bases between them. Germline loops: CDR1 SQVTM, CDR2 ANQGSEA. The CDR3 here is CSVDPGTPTGETQYF. CDR3 nucleotide sequence: TGCAGCGTTGATCCCGGGACCCCAACAGGGGAGACCCAGTACTTC.

The chain links TRBV19 to TRBJ1-1; 9 nucleotides agree with TRBD1. Germline assignment: CDR1 LNHDA and CDR2 SQIVND (reference sequence). The V segment lost 5 bases and the J segment 0 bases; nucleotides outside the gene matches: 13. The CDR3 covers 18 residues. CDR3 nucleotides: TGTGCCAGTAGTGCCTCCCCGGGACAGGGAGCTGTGAACACTGAAGCTTTCTTT. It yields the protein CASSASPGQGAVNTEAFF.